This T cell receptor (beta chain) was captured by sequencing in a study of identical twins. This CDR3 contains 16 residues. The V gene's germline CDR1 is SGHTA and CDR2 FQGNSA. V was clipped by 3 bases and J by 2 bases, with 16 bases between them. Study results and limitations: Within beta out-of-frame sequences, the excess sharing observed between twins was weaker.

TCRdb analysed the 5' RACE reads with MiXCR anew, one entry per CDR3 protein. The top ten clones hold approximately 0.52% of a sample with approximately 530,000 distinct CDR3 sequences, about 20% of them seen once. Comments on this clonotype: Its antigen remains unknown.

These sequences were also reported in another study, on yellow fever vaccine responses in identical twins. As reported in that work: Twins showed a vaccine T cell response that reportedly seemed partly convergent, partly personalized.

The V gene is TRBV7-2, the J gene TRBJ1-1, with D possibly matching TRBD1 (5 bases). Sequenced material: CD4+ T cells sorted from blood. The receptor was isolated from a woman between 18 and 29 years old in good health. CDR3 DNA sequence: TGTGCCAGCAGCTTGGTGCCAAAAGGGGTTAACACTGAAGCTTTCTTT. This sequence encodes CASSLVPKGVNTEAFF.